These 32 T cell receptor beta chains were all obtained from the same sample, sequenced in a study of T cell clones after liver transplantation. Libraries were prepared by immunoSEQ multiplex PCR; TCRdb keeps only in-frame clonotypes and omits some of them. The table shows approximately 51,000 clones, with approximately 71% occurring only once. Sequences were derived from CD4+ T cells from blood, sampled about 56 months after liver transplant. The receptors shown here come from a human patient who received a liver transplant. Among the T cells, some may be from the graft donor.

This clone appeared a single time. J is TRBJ1-6 and V is TRBV9; D call uncertain. V was cut by 4 bases and J by 6 bases, with 11 bases left in between. CDR3 length: 14 residues. CDR1 and CDR2 from the germline V gene are SGDLS and YYNGEE. The CDR3 DNA follows: TGTGCCAGCAGCCCTTGGTTGGGTAATTCACCCCTCCACTTT. Amino acid sequence: CASSPWLGNSPLHF.

The chain couples TRBV11-2 to TRBJ2-3; 9 positions match TRBD2. Trimming cost V 7 bases and J 4 bases; bases outside gene matches: 6. The CDR3 is 14 residues long. Germline loops: CDR1 SGHAT, CDR2 FQNNGV. The DNA of the CDR3 is TGTGCCAGCAAATCTAGCGGGGTGTCAGATACGCAGTATTTT. Its translation is CASKSSGVSDTQYF.

The CDR3 loop reads CASSPPIGELFF. In DNA, the CDR3 is TGTGCCAGCAGCCCTCCGATCGGAGAGCTGTTTTTT. The chain employs TRBV7-2 and TRBJ2-2; D is ambiguous. The germline V and J ends were trimmed by 5 bases and 11 bases, with 12 bases remaining between them. This CDR3 has 12 amino acids. Germline V gene data show CDR1 as SGHTA and CDR2 as FQGNSA.

This sequence joins TRBV5-6 and TRBJ1-2, with D tentatively TRBD1 (5 bases). V was shortened by 4 bases and J by 6 bases, with 13 bases between the two germline ends. The CDR3 spans 13 residues. The germline V gene encodes CDR1 SGHDT and CDR2 YYEEEE. The CDR3 reads CASSLGTGDGYTF. The CDR3 nucleotides read TGTGCCAGCAGCCTCGGGACGGGAGATGGCTACACCTTC.

CDR3 bases: TGTGCCAGCAGCCCGGAGGGGACAGGGGTCTATGGCTACACCTTC. Its protein is CASSPEGTGVYGYTF. The genes are TRBV5-4 and TRBJ1-2; 10 nucleotides align to TRBD1. CDR1 and CDR2 from the germline V gene are SGHNT and YYREEE (reference sequence). The CDR3 is 15 residues long. Trimming took 4 bases from V and 4 from J; bases not matched to a gene: 7. Using reference TRBV5-4 and TRBJ1-2 for the parts outside the CDR3, the full variable domain is ETGVTQSPTHLIKTRGQQVTLRCSSQSGHNTVSWYQQALGQGPQFIFQYYREEENGRGNFPPRFSGLQFPNYSSELNVNALELDDSALYLCASSPEGTGVYGYTFGSGTRLTVV.

This chain connects TRBV29-1 to TRBJ2-7; 7 bases agree with TRBD2. The CDR3 totals 13 residues. The V gene end was trimmed by 3 bases and the J gene end by 4 bases; junction bases not matched to a gene: 6. Per the germline V gene, CDR1 is SQVTM and CDR2 is ANQGSEA. CDR3 sequence (DNA): TGCAGCGTTGACATGGACGGGGGGTACGAGCAGTACTTC. This gives the protein CSVDMDGGYEQYF.

The rearrangement uses TRBV4-1 and TRBJ2-7; 8 nucleotides agree with TRBD2. From germline, CDR1 is MGHRA and CDR2 YSYEKL. CDR3 size: 17 residues. Trimming removed 0 bases from V and 2 bases from J; junction bases left unmatched: 9. The CDR3 protein is CASSQEWAGGQTYEQYF. The DNA for the CDR3 is TGCGCCAGCAGCCAAGAGTGGGCGGGGGGCCAAACCTACGAGCAGTACTTC.

This clone was picked up one time. This rearrangement joins TRBV6-1 to TRBJ1-1; D is possibly TRBD1 (5 bases). Germline V gene sequence: CDR1 MNHNS, CDR2 SASEGT. Trimming cost V 8 bases and J 5 bases, with 18 bases left between them. This CDR3 is built from 14 residues. The DNA for the CDR3 is TGTGCCAGCCTCCCGGCGGGGGTAGGGACTGAAGCTTTCTTT. This sequence encodes CASLPAGVGTEAFF.

V and J are TRBV7-8 and TRBJ1-5; no clear D. The germline gives CDR1 SGHVS, CDR2 FQNEAQ. The CDR3 loop spans 13 amino acids. The V gene lost 1 base and the J gene lost 5 bases, with 6 bases spanning the gap. CDR3 coding DNA: TGTGCCAGCAGCTTAGGTATGGATCAGCCCCAGCATTTT. It is translated as CASSLGMDQPQHF.

This clone was seen once. V gene TRBV30 combines with J gene TRBJ1-3; perhaps TRBD1 as D (5 bases). Trimming stripped 3 bases from V and 0 bases from J, with 9 bases between. Germline-derived CDR1 and CDR2 are GTSNPN and SVGIG (reference sequence). This CDR3 comprises 14 residues. The DNA of the CDR3 is TGTGCCTGGAGCGCAGGGAACTCTGGAAACACCATATATTTT. Its translation: CAWSAGNSGNTIYF. Full variable domain (remainder filled in from reference TRBV30 and TRBJ1-3): SQTIHQWPATLVQPVGSPLSLECTVEGTSNPNLYWYRQAAGRGLQLLFYSVGIGQISSEVPQNLSASRPQDRQFILSSKKLLLSDSGFYLCAWSAGNSGNTIYFGEGSWLTVV.

This chain uses TRBV4-2 with TRBJ2-1; TRBD2 matches 10 bases. In germline, CDR1 is LGHNA, CDR2 YNFKEQ. Trimming removed 0 bases from V and 15 bases from J; junction bases left unmatched: 14. This CDR3 is built from 16 residues. CDR3 coding DNA: TGTGCCAGCAGCCAAGATGGGGCTAGCGGGGGACGGGATTCGTTCTTC. Protein sequence: CASSQDGASGGRDSFF.

The chain combines TRBV5-4 with TRBJ2-2; D unclear. Trimming pared 0 bases from V and 1 base from J, leaving 4 bases between. In germline, CDR1 is SGHNT, CDR2 YYREEE (reference sequence). This CDR3 spans 14 amino acids. In DNA, the CDR3 is TGTGCCAGCAGCTTGGAACAGAACACCGGGGAGCTGTTTTTT. Its translation is CASSLEQNTGELFF.

The chain employs TRBV5-5 and TRBJ1-1, with 11 bases aligning to TRBD1. The germline gives CDR1 SGHKS, CDR2 YYEKEE (reference sequence). This CDR3 has 15 amino acids. The ends lost 3 bases at V and 4 bases at J; junction bases unmatched: 5. The CDR3 DNA sequence: TGTGCCAGCAGCTGGGACAGGGGGAGGGCCACTGAAGCTTTCTTT. Protein product: CASSWDRGRATEAFF.

The CDR3 nucleotides read TGTGCCAGCAGCCGGAAGATTAGCGAGCAGTACTTC. This codes for CASSRKISEQYF. The rearrangement uses TRBV6-5 and TRBJ2-7; no reliable D call. The germline CDR1 and CDR2 sequences are MNHEY and SVGAGI. V lost 6 bases, J lost 6 bases, and 12 bases lay in between. The CDR3 consists of 12 residues.

The V gene is TRBV5-1, the J gene TRBJ2-3; the D is unclear. V gave up 0 bases and J gave up 6 bases, with 8 bases separating them. CDR3 length: 13 amino acids. Germline CDR1 SGHRS, CDR2 YFSETQ. The CDR3 is CASSLETRDTQYF. Here the CDR3 DNA reads TGCGCCAGCAGCTTGGAGACAAGGGATACGCAGTATTTT.

The rearrangement uses TRBV4-2 and TRBJ2-1; D uncertain. CDR1 LGHNA and CDR2 YNFKEQ come from the germline V gene. V lost 4 bases and J 7 bases, leaving 17 bases between the germline ends. This CDR3 is built from 15 residues. DNA for the CDR3: TGTGCCAGCAGCCCGAGGTGGAAAGGGTTAAATGAGCAGTTCTTC. Residues: CASSPRWKGLNEQFF.

The J gene is TRBJ1-2, the V gene TRBV11-2; D not certain. The ends were cut back, 5 bases at V and 8 bases at J, with 12 bases in the middle. The CDR3 length is 12 residues. Germline V gives CDR1 SGHAT, CDR2 FQNNGV. CDR3 in DNA: TGTGCCAGCAGCCGGGCCGGTCGAGGCTACACCTTC. Translation gives CASSRAGRGYTF.

The CDR3 nucleotides read TGTGCCAGCCGTAAATCTAGCACAGATACGCAGTATTTT. Its protein is CASRKSSTDTQYF. The chain couples TRBV7-2 to TRBJ2-3; unclear D gene. This CDR3 has 13 residues. Trimming removed 8 bases at V and 0 bases at J, with 9 bases between. In germline, CDR1 is SGHTA, CDR2 FQGNSA.

The genes are TRBV9 and TRBJ1-1; weak D call: TRBD1 (5 bases). The germline V gene encodes CDR1 SGDLS and CDR2 YYNGEE. Trimming shortened V by 3 bases and J by 4 bases, and 13 bases separated the two germline ends. The CDR3 totals 14 residues. The CDR3 region has the DNA TGTGCCAGCAGCGCCCGGGACGGATTCACTGAAGCTTTCTTT. It is translated as CASSARDGFTEAFF. Full variable domain (missing parts from reference TRBV9 and TRBJ1-1): DSGVTQTPKHLITATGQRVTLRCSPRSGDLSVYWYQQSLDQGLQFLIQYYNGEERAKGNILERFSAQQFPDLHSELNLSSLELGDSALYFCASSARDGFTEAFFGQGTRLTVV.

This clone has more than one count but fewer than ten. The J gene is TRBJ1-5, the V gene TRBV10-2, with D unresolved. Deletions cut 3 bases from V and 5 bases from J, with 5 bases between. The CDR3 length is 12 residues. The germline V gene has CDR1 WSHSY and CDR2 SAAADI. CDR3 residues: CASSEPYQPQHF. DNA of the CDR3: TGCGCCAGCAGTGAACCGTATCAGCCCCAGCATTTT.

The chain has TRBV5-4 and TRBJ2-2, with 9 bases identical to TRBD2. The CDR3 runs 16 residues. Trimming removed 0 bases from V and 5 bases from J; junction bases left unmatched: 5. Germline loops: CDR1 SGHNT, CDR2 YYREEE (reference sequence). DNA of the CDR3: TGTGCCAGCAGCTTGGCAGGTAGCGGGGGTACCGGGGAGCTGTTTTTT. Its protein product is CASSLAGSGGTGELFF.

V gene TRBV7-2 combines with J gene TRBJ2-2; TRBD1 might be the D (5 bases). The V gene's germline CDR1 is SGHTA and CDR2 FQGNSA. The CDR3 is made up of 14 amino acids. Deletions cut 5 bases from V and 5 bases from J, with 12 bases between. The CDR3 coding sequence is TGTGCCAGCAGCCCCCGTAACAGGACCGGGGAGCTGTTTTTT. As protein: CASSPRNRTGELFF.

The CDR3 reads CASSPREKLFF. As DNA, the CDR3 is TGTGCCAGCAGTCCCCGCGAAAAACTGTTTTTT. This chain links TRBV28 with TRBJ1-4; D gene unclear. The germline CDR1 and CDR2 sequences are MDHEN and SYDVKM. V lost 5 bases to trimming and J lost 8 bases, with 6 bases between them. This CDR3 contains 11 residues.

This clone came up many times. The gene calls are TRBV5-4 and TRBJ1-1, with TRBD1 matching 9 bases. The CDR3 covers 14 residues. V lost 4 bases, J lost 4 bases, and 5 bases stayed unmatched. The germline V gene has CDR1 SGHNT and CDR2 YYREEE (reference sequence). CDR3 in amino acids: CASSMGQGSTEAFF. The DNA for the CDR3 is TGTGCCAGCAGCATGGGACAGGGATCCACTGAAGCTTTCTTT.

The chain is built from TRBV18 and TRBJ2-3; tentative D call: TRBD2 (7 bases). The CDR3 covers 14 residues. Germline CDR1 is KGHSH and CDR2 is LQKENI. Trimming shortened V by 8 bases and J by 0 bases, and 12 bases separated the two germline ends. Here the CDR3 DNA reads TGTGCCAGCGTCGGGGGGCAAAGCACAGATACGCAGTATTTT. This translates into CASVGGQSTDTQYF.

The genes are TRBV15 and TRBJ2-7, with D hard to call. The CDR3 covers 16 residues. V was clipped by 0 bases and J by 2 bases, with 14 bases between them. Germline assignment: CDR1 LNHNV and CDR2 YYDKDF (reference sequence). The CDR3 loop reads CATSRDRQTSAYEQYF. CDR3 coding DNA: TGTGCCACCAGCAGAGATCGTCAGACCTCAGCCTACGAGCAGTACTTC.

This clone was picked up a small number of times. The J gene is TRBJ2-7, the V gene TRBV15, with D perhaps TRBD1 or TRBD2 (5 bases each). There are 15 residues in the CDR3. V lost 0 bases and J 3 bases, leaving 12 bases between the germline ends. Germline CDR1 LNHNV, CDR2 YYDKDF (reference sequence). CDR3 in amino acids: CATSRDRDRIYEQYF. Here the CDR3 DNA reads TGTGCCACCAGCAGAGATCGGGACCGCATCTACGAGCAGTACTTC. Combining the CDR3 with reference TRBV15 and TRBJ2-7 gives the whole variable domain DAMVIQNPRYQVTQFGKPVTLSCSQTLNHNVMYWYQQKSSQAPKLLFHYYDKDFNNEADTPDNFQSRRPNTSFCFLDIRSPGLGDTAMYLCATSRDRDRIYEQYFGPGTRLTVT.

CDR3 in DNA: TGTGCCACCTCAGCTGGGAGCCCCTTGCCACAGCCCCAGCATTTT. It translates to CATSAGSPLPQPQHF. This chain uses TRBV19 with TRBJ1-5; no clear D. The CDR3 has 15 amino acids. CDR1 is LNHDA, CDR2 SQIVND, per germline (reference sequence). The V end lost 10 bases, the J end lost 7 bases, and 23 bases lay between the germline ends.

Concerning this clone: The sample carries other DNA sequences with the same CDR3. The chain carries TRBV10-2 and TRBJ1-5; D is perhaps TRBD1 (5 bases). Trimming removed 3 bases at V and 7 bases at J, with 10 bases between. The germline gives CDR1 WSHSY, CDR2 SAAADI. CDR3 length: 13 residues. In DNA, the CDR3 is TGCGCCAGCAGTGAAGGGGCAAGACAGCCCCAGCATTTT. This sequence encodes CASSEGARQPQHF.

The chain recombines TRBV25-1 with TRBJ2-7; maybe TRBD2 (5 bases). Trimming removed 5 bases from V and 3 bases from J, with 17 bases in between. CDR1 is MGHDK, CDR2 SYGVNS, per germline. This CDR3 comprises 15 residues. CDR3 residues: CASSIADSHFYEQYF. The DNA of the CDR3 is TGTGCCAGCAGTATTGCGGACTCTCACTTCTACGAGCAGTACTTC.

V gene TRBV7-8 combines with J gene TRBJ2-1; 9 bases agree with TRBD1. V lost 2 bases to trimming and J lost 1 base; unmatched junction nucleotides: 3. CDR1 and CDR2 (germline): SGHVS, FQNEAQ. The CDR3 runs 16 residues. The CDR3 protein is CASSLMGQGSYNEQFF. For the CDR3, the DNA is TGTGCCAGCAGCTTAATGGGACAGGGATCCTACAATGAGCAGTTCTTC. The full variable domain, with the rest looked up from reference TRBV7-8 and TRBJ2-1, is GAGVSQSPRYKVAKRGQDVALRCDPISGHVSLFWYQQALGQGPEFLTYFQNEAQLDKSGLPSDRFFAERPEGSVSTLKIQRTQQEDSAVYLCASSLMGQGSYNEQFFGPGTRLTVL.

This clone was seen a handful of times. This rearrangement joins TRBV5-1 to TRBJ1-5; D remains ambiguous. The germline V gene has CDR1 SGHRS and CDR2 YFSETQ. This CDR3 spans 15 amino acids. V lost 0 bases, J lost 6 bases, and 13 bases lay in between. CDR3 sequence reads: CASSLDGRGGQPQHF. The CDR3, as DNA: TGCGCCAGCAGCTTGGATGGCCGGGGAGGTCAGCCCCAGCATTTT.